Below, 19 T cell receptor beta chains from the same sample are listed, as sequenced in a study of T cells after yellow fever vaccination. TCRdb re-called the 5' RACE reads with MiXCR, one entry per CDR3 protein. The data hold around 400,000 distinct CDR3 sequences, with around 10% observed a single time. The sequencing here drew on PBMCs, taken on the day of the first yellow fever vaccination. Receptor source: a young man who received the YFV17D yellow fever vaccine.

This clonotype was counted only a few times. This chain uses TRBV4-1 with TRBJ2-7, with D possibly being TRBD2 (5 bases). The V and J ends lost 4 bases and 1 base respectively, with 11 bases between them. Germline V gene lookup returns CDR1 MGHRA and CDR2 YSYEKL. The CDR3 length is 14 residues. The CDR3 loop reads CASSPGGWSYEQYF. The DNA of the CDR3 is TGCGCCAGCAGCCCCGGAGGTTGGTCCTACGAGCAGTACTTC.

The V call is TRBV9, the J call TRBJ2-1; no reliable D call. V lost 0 bases, J lost 6 bases, and 13 bases lay in between. The germline V gene has CDR1 SGDLS and CDR2 YYNGEE. The CDR3 loop spans 15 amino acids. Written as DNA, the CDR3 is TGTGCCAGCAGCGTAGATCTGAACTCTGGCAATGAGCAGTTCTTC. This sequence encodes CASSVDLNSGNEQFF.

This clonotype has just a few counts. V is TRBV20-1 and J is TRBJ2-3; D is perhaps TRBD2 (6 bases). V was trimmed by 3 bases and J by 2 bases, leaving 18 bases between them. The germline V gene has CDR1 DFQATT and CDR2 SNEGSKA (reference sequence). The CDR3 has 16 residues. CDR3 nucleotides: TGCAGTGCTAGGAAGCGGGCAGGCCACCCCACAGATACGCAGTATTTT. This codes for CSARKRAGHPTDTQYF.

This clonotype appeared many times. The V gene is TRBV7-9, the J gene TRBJ2-1; 11 positions match TRBD2. The ends lost 5 bases at V and 6 bases at J; junction bases unmatched: 6. Germline-derived CDR1 and CDR2 are SEHNR and FQNEAQ (reference sequence). This CDR3 region has 15 residues. CDR3: CASSRLAGGRNEQFF. CDR3 sequence (DNA): TGTGCCAGCAGCCGCCTAGCGGGGGGCCGCAATGAGCAGTTCTTC.

The genes are TRBV4-1 and TRBJ2-1, with D perhaps matching TRBD2 (7 bases). V was clipped by 1 base and J by 2 bases, with 18 bases between them. Germline V lookup: CDR1 MGHRA, CDR2 YSYEKL. This CDR3 region has 18 residues. DNA of the CDR3: TGCGCCAGCAGCCAAGGGCGGGCCCGGGGGGCCCCCTACAATGAGCAGTTCTTC. Protein: CASSQGRARGAPYNEQFF.

This chain uses TRBV9 with TRBJ2-5; no clear D gene. Germline loops: CDR1 SGDLS, CDR2 YYNGEE. V lost 3 bases to trimming and J lost 2 bases, with 5 bases between them. This CDR3 region has 12 residues. The CDR3 region has the DNA TGTGCCAGCAGCGCCTCACAAGAGACCCAGTACTTC. Encoded protein: CASSASQETQYF.

This clonotype came up many times. The genes are TRBV12-3 or TRBV12-4 and TRBJ2-3; either TRBD1 or TRBD2 may supply D (5 bases each). The germline V and J ends were trimmed by 5 bases and 7 bases, with 13 bases remaining between them. This CDR3 spans 13 amino acids. DNA of the CDR3: TGTGCCAGCAGTACCCCGGGACCCAATACGCAGTATTTT. Protein sequence: CASSTPGPNTQYF.

This chain connects TRBV20-1 to TRBJ1-2, with 7 bases identical to TRBD1. This CDR3 spans 13 amino acids. Unmatched junction bases numbered 7, after V lost 5 bases and J lost 4 bases. CDR1 DFQATT and CDR2 SNEGSKA come from the germline V gene (reference sequence). CDR3 in amino acids: CSAPGTASYGYTF. The CDR3 nucleotides read TGCAGTGCTCCCGGGACAGCAAGCTATGGCTACACCTTC.

CDR3 in amino acids: CASSPDSVEAFF. The CDR3, as DNA: TGTGCCAGCAGCCCTGACAGCGTGGAAGCTTTCTTT. This chain joins TRBV7-9 and TRBJ1-1; weak D call: TRBD1 (5 bases). Germline V gene lookup returns CDR1 SEHNR and CDR2 FQNEAQ (reference sequence). The length of the CDR3 is 12 residues. V shed 5 bases and J shed 8 bases, with 12 bases lying between them.

The gene calls are TRBV6-1 and TRBJ1-1; D not resolved. The CDR3 is 14 amino acids. V lost 3 bases, J lost 6 bases, and 14 bases lay in between. From germline, CDR1 is MNHNS and CDR2 SASEGT. CDR3 sequence reads: CASSDNGLSAEAFF. CDR3 nucleotides: TGTGCCAGCAGTGATAACGGGCTCTCGGCTGAAGCTTTCTTT.

This chain links TRBV7-2 with TRBJ2-3, with D possibly TRBD2 on 7 matching bases. The CDR3 is 17 residues long. Germline CDR1 is SGHTA and CDR2 is FQGNSA. Trimming removed 5 bases at V and 1 base at J, with 19 bases between. The CDR3 region is CASSPPRGGWGTDTQYF. CDR3 DNA sequence: TGTGCCAGCAGCCCGCCTAGGGGGGGGTGGGGCACAGATACGCAGTATTTT. Using reference TRBV7-2 and TRBJ2-3 for the parts outside the CDR3, the full variable domain is GAGVSQSPSNKVTEKGKDVELRCDPISGHTALYWYRQSLGQGLEFLIYFQGNSAPDKSGLPSDRFSAERTGGSVSTLTIQRTQQEDSAVYLCASSPPRGGWGTDTQYFGPGTRLTVL.

In its sample, this clonotype was seen a few times. The V call is TRBV6-2 or TRBV6-3, the J call TRBJ1-1; D not certain. CDR1 is MNHEY, CDR2 SVGEGT, per germline. CDR3 length equals 13 residues. V was cut by 7 bases and J by 8 bases, with 17 bases left in between. In DNA, the CDR3 is TGTGCCAGCACCTTTGGCGGCAGGTCGGAAGCTTTCTTT. It specifies CASTFGGRSEAFF.

Ten or more counts support this clonotype. The genes are TRBV10-2 and TRBJ1-1; D unclear. Trimming cost V 6 bases and J 2 bases, with 16 bases left between them. Germline V gene sequence: CDR1 WSHSY, CDR2 SAAADI. This CDR3 has 15 residues. The CDR3 sequence: CASRSPVRYNTEAFF. The CDR3 nucleotides are TGCGCCAGCAGATCTCCCGTCCGGTACAACACTGAAGCTTTCTTT.

This clonotype was observed a few times. This chain joins TRBV10-3 and TRBJ2-3; 8 nucleotides line up with TRBD2. The V gene's germline CDR1 is ENHRY and CDR2 SYGVKD. The CDR3 is 14 residues long. V lost 9 bases and J lost 0; bases outside the gene matches: 5. The CDR3 sequence is CAIALAGSTDTQYF. In DNA, the CDR3 is TGTGCCATAGCCTTAGCGGGGAGCACAGATACGCAGTATTTT.

This clonotype was observed a handful of times. The rearrangement joins TRBV11-3 to TRBJ2-2; 9 nucleotides align to TRBD1. The CDR3 runs 15 residues. Per the germline V gene, CDR1 is SGHNT and CDR2 is YENEEA. The ends lost 5 bases at V and 3 bases at J; junction bases unmatched: 4. The chain's CDR3 is CASSPRTGDTGELFF. The DNA for the CDR3 is TGTGCCAGCAGCCCAAGGACAGGGGACACCGGGGAGCTGTTTTTT.

The chain carries TRBV6-2 or TRBV6-3 and TRBJ2-1; D is possibly TRBD2 (6 bases). Germline CDR1 and CDR2: MNHEY and SVGEGT. The CDR3 sequence is 13 residues long. V was cut by 8 bases and J by 8 bases, with 16 bases left in between. The CDR3 DNA is TGTGCCAGCGCGGCGACTCCGGGGGATGAGCAGTTCTTC. This sequence encodes CASAATPGDEQFF.

This chain uses TRBV10-3 with TRBJ1-6; TRBD1 matches at 9 bases. Per the germline V gene, CDR1 is ENHRY and CDR2 is SYGVKD. The CDR3 is 14 amino acids. V was pared by 5 bases and J by 7 bases, with 3 bases of the junction left unmatched. The CDR3 DNA is TGTGCCATCAGTTCGGGACAGGGCAATTCACCCCTCCACTTT. Amino acids: CAISSGQGNSPLHF.

The CDR3 loop is CASSHDRGYNSPLHF. DNA of the CDR3: TGTGCCAGCAGCCATGACCGGGGTTATAATTCACCCCTCCACTTT. The J gene is TRBJ1-6, the V gene TRBV7-9; D unclear. This CDR3 comprises 15 residues. CDR1 and CDR2 from the germline V gene are SEHNR and FQNEAQ (reference sequence). V was trimmed by 5 bases and J by 4 bases, leaving 12 bases between them.

In the case of this clonotype: Lacking the conserved final phenylalanine or tryptophan, this CDR3 likely reflects a read error. This chain uses TRBV7-9 with TRBJ2-1, with D possibly TRBD2 on 6 matching bases. Deletions cut 8 bases from V and 7 bases from J, with 12 bases between. The CDR3 is made up of 12 amino acids. The germline V gene encodes CDR1 SEHNR and CDR2 FQNEAQ (reference sequence). In nucleotides, the CDR3 is TGTGCCAGCTTGGGAGGCTCTAATGAGCAGTTCTCC. Translation gives CASLGGSNEQFS.